This T cell receptor (beta chain) originates from a study of T cells after yellow fever vaccination. The study, taken as a whole, reports: Overlap between CD4 and CD8 compartments was detected for a small share of clonotypes. On re-exposure, the response was weaker but peaked faster, at day 5 versus 15.

This clonotype was seen many times. Its antigen is unidentified. Trimming took 1 base from V and 2 from J, leaving 4 bases between them. This CDR3 region has 13 residues. From germline, CDR1 is LGHNA and CDR2 YSLEER. By 5'RACE template switching, TCR cDNA was produced, with a universal primer site and UMIs added in the process. MiXCR, applied by TCRdb to the 5' RACE reads, yields one record per CDR3 protein. The table has hundreds of thousands of distinct CDR3 sequences, approximately 8% seen once. This chain joins TRBV4-3 and TRBJ2-3; D is undetermined. Source: CD4+ T cells sorted from PBMCs, taken 5 days after the yellow fever booster vaccination. The receptor was derived from a man aged 18 to 35 who received the YFV17D yellow fever vaccine. In nucleotides, the CDR3 is TGCGCCAGCAGCCAAGGGCACACAGATACGCAGTATTTT. It is translated as CASSQGHTDTQYF.